What follows are 5 T cell receptor beta chains derived from one specimen sequenced in a study of cytomegalovirus exposure and HLA in healthy donors. Vbeta (60) and Jbeta (13) primers were used in the PCR. The table came from immunoSEQ multiplex PCR; TCRdb's copy has only in-frame clones and leaves some out. The sample carries approximately 150,000 clones, approximately 80% recorded once. The sample was PBMCs. The receptors shown here come from a woman between 25 and 40 years old in good health and CMV-seronegative.

The V and J genes are TRBV7-2 and TRBJ2-1, with TRBD1 matching 12 bases. This CDR3 spans 16 amino acids. The J segment lost 4 bases and the V segment lost 3 bases, leaving 4 bases of the junction unmatched. Germline loops: CDR1 SGHTA, CDR2 FQGNSA. This chain's CDR3 is CASSLRDRGPYNEQFF. The CDR3 DNA follows: TGTGCCAGCAGCTTGAGGGACAGGGGGCCATACAATGAGCAGTTCTTC.

The chain uses TRBV2 and TRBJ2-1; no definite D call. Trimming removed 8 bases at V and 1 base at J, with 12 bases between. Germline CDR1 is SNHLY and CDR2 is FYNNEI. The CDR3 consists of 14 residues. In DNA form, the CDR3 reads TGTGCCAGCTCCCCCTTTACTTCCTACAATGAGCAGTTCTTC. Protein product: CASSPFTSYNEQFF.

This clone is a singleton in its sample. This chain connects TRBV6-5 to TRBJ1-3, with D possibly TRBD1 on 5 matching bases. The V gene lost 5 bases and the J gene lost 2 bases, with 10 bases spanning the gap. CDR1 is MNHEY, CDR2 SVGAGI, per germline. This CDR3 region has 14 residues. CDR3: CASSRTGPGNTIYF. The CDR3 DNA is TGTGCCAGCAGTCGAACAGGACCTGGAAACACCATATATTTT.

The chain combines TRBV28 with TRBJ2-1; possible D gene TRBD2, 6 bases. The V gene lost 4 bases and the J gene lost 7 bases, with 17 bases spanning the gap. The CDR3 sequence is 15 residues long. In germline, CDR1 is MDHEN, CDR2 SYDVKM. The CDR3 here is CASSSPASGLNEQFF. The DNA for the CDR3 is TGTGCCAGCAGTTCCCCGGCGAGCGGGTTGAATGAGCAGTTCTTC. The full variable domain, completed using reference TRBV28 and TRBJ2-1, is DVKVTQSSRYLVKRTGEKVFLECVQDMDHENMFWYRQDPGLGLRLIYFSYDVKMKEKGDIPEGYSVSREKKERFSLILESASTNQTSMYLCASSSPASGLNEQFFGPGTRLTVL.

A remark on this clone: In the same sample, other DNA sequences code for this CDR3. The genes are TRBV5-1 and TRBJ1-5; D not certain. The CDR3 spans 15 residues. From germline, CDR1 is SGHRS and CDR2 YFSETQ. V was pared by 0 bases and J by 6 bases, with 13 bases between. CDR3 protein: CASSLGGGEGQPQHF. Here the CDR3 DNA reads TGCGCCAGCAGCTTGGGAGGCGGGGAAGGTCAGCCCCAGCATTTT.